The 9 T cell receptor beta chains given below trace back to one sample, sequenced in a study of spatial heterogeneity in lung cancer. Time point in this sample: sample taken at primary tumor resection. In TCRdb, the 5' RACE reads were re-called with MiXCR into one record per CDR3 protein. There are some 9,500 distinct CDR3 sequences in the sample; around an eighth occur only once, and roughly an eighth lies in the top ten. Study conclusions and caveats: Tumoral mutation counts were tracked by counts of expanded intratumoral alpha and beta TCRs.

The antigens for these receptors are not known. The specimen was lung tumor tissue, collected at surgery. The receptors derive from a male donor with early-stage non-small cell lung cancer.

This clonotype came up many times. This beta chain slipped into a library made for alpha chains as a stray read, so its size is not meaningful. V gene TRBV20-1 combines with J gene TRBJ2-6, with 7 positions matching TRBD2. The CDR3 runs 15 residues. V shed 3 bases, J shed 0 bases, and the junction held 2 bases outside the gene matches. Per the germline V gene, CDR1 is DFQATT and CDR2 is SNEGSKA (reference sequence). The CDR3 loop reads CSARGGASGANVLTF. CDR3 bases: TGCAGTGCTAGGGGAGGGGCCTCTGGGGCCAACGTCCTGACTTTC.

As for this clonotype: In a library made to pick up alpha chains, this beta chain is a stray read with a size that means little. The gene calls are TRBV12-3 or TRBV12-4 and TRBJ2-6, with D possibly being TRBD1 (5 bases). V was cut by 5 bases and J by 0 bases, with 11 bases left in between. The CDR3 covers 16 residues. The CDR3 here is CASSIGHLSGANVLTF. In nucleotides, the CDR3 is TGTGCCAGCAGTATTGGACACCTCTCTGGGGCCAACGTCCTGACTTTC.

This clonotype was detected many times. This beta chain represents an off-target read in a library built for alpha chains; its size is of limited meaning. The CDR3 loop is CASRRLAGVEYF. For the CDR3, the DNA is TGTGCCAGCAGGAGACTAGCGGGGGTCGAGTACTTC. The J gene is TRBJ2-7, the V gene TRBV12-3 or TRBV12-4, with TRBD2 matching over 12 bases. V was pared by 6 bases and J by 11 bases, with 5 bases of the junction left unmatched. The CDR3 length is 12 residues.

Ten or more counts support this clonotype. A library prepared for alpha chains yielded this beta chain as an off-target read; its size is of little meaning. CDR3 protein: CASRSTGGGETQYF. The CDR3, as DNA: TGTGCCAGCAGAAGTACAGGCGGCGGGGAGACCCAGTACTTC. V is TRBV12-3 or TRBV12-4 and J is TRBJ2-5; D assignment may be TRBD1 or TRBD2 (5 bases each). The length of the CDR3 is 14 residues. The ends were cut back, 6 bases at V and 5 bases at J, with 16 bases in the middle.

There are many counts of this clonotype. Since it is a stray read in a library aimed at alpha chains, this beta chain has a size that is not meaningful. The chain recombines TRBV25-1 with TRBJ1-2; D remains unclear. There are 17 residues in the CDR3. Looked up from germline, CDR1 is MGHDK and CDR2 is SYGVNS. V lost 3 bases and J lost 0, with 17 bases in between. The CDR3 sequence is CASSDDGVALANYGYTF. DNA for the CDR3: TGTGCCAGCAGTGATGATGGCGTCGCACTAGCTAACTATGGCTACACCTTC.

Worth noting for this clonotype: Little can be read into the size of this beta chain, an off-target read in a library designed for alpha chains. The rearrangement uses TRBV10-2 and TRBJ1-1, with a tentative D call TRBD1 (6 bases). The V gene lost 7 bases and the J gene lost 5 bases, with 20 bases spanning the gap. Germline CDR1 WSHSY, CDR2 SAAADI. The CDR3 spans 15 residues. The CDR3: CASTAYQGRSTEAFF. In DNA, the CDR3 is TGCGCCAGCACCGCCTATCAGGGGAGGAGTACTGAAGCTTTCTTT.

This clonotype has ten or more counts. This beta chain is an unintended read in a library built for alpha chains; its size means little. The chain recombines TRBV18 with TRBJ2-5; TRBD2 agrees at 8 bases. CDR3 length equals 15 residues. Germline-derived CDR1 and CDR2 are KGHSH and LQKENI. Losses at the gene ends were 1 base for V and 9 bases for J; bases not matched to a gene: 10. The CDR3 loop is CASSPRTSGEGAQYF. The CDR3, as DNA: TGTGCCAGCTCACCACGAACTAGCGGAGAAGGGGCCCAGTACTTC.

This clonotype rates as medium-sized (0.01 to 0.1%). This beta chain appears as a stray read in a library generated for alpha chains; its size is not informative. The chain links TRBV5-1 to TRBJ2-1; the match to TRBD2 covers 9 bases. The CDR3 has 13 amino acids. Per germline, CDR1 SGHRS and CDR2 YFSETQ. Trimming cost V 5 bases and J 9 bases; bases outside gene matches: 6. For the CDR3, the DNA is TGCGCCAGCAGGATAGCGGGAGTAGGTGAGCAGTTCTTC. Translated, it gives CASRIAGVGEQFF.

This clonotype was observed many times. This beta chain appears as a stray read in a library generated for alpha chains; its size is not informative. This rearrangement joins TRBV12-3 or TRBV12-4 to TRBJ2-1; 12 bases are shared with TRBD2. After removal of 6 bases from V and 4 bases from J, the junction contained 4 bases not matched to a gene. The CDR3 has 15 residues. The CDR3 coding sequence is TGTGCCAGCAGGGGTGGACTAGCGGGGTACAATGAGCAGTTCTTC. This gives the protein CASRGGLAGYNEQFF.